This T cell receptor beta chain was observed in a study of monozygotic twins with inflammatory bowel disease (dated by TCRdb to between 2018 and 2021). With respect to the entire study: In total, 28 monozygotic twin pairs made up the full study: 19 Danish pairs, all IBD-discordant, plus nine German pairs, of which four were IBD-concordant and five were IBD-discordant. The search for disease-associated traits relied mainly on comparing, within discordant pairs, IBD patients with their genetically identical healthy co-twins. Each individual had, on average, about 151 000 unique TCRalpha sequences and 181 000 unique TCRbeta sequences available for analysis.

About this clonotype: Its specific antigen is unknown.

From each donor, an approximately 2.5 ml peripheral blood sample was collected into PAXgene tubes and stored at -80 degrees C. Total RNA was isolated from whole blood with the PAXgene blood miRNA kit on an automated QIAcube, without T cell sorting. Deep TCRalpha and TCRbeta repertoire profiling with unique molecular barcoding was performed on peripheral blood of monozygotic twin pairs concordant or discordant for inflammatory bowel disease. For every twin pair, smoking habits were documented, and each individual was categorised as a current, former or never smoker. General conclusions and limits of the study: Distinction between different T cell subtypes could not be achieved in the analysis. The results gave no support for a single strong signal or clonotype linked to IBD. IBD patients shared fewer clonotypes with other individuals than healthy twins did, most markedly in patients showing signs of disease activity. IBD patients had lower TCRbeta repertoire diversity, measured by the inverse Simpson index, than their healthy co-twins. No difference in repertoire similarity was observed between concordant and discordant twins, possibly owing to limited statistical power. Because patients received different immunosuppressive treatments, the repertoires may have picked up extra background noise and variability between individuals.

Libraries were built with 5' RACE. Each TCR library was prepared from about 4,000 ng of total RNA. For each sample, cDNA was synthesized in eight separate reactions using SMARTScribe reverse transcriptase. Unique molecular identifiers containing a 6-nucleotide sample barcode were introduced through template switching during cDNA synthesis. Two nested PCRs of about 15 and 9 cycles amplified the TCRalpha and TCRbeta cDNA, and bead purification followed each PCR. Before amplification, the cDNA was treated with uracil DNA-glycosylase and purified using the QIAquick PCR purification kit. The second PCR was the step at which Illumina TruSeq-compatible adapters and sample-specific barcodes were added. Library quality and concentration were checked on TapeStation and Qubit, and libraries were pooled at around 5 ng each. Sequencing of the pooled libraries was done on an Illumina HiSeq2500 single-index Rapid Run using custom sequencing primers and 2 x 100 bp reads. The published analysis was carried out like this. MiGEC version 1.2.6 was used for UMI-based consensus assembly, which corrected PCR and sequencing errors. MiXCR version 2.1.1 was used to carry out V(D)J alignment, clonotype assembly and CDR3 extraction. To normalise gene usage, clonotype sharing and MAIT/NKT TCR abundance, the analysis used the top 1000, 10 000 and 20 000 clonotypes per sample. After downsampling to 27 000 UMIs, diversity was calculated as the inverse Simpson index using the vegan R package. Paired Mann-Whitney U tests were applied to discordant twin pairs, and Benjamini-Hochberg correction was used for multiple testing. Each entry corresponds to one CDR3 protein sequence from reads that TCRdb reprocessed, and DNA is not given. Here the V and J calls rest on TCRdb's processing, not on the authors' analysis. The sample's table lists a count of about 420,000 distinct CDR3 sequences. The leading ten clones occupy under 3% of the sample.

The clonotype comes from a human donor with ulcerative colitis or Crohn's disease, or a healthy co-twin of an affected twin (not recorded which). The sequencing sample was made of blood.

The encoded CDR3 is CASSRDRGRETQYF. The chain is encoded by TRBV7-9 joined to TRBJ2-5; TCRdb's D call, TRBD1, is unchecked because there is no DNA. Including cysteine and phenylalanine, the CDR3 has 14 amino acids. No DNA appears here. CDR1 and CDR2 are read off the germline V gene (reference sequence) as SEHNR and FQNEAQ.